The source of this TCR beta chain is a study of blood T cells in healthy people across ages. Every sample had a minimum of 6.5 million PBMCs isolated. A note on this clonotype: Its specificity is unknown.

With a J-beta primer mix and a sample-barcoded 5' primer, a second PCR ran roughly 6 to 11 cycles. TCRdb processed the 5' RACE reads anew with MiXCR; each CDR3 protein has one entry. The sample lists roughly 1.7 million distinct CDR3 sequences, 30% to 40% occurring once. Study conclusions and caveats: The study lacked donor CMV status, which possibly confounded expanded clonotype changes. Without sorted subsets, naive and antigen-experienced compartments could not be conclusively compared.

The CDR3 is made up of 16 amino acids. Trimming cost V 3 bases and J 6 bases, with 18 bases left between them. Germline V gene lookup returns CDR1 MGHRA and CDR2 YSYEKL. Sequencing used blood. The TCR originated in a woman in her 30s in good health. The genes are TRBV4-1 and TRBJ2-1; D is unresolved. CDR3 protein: CASSQKGGSLFNEQFF. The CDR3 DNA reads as TGCGCCAGCAGCCAGAAGGGCGGTAGTCTATTCAATGAGCAGTTCTTC.